One and the same sample provided the 21 T cell receptor beta chains below, sequenced in a study of T cell responses to AZD1222 COVID-19 vaccine (dated by TCRdb to the early 2020s). Library preparation used the immunoSEQ multiplex PCR assay. In TCRdb, the immuneACCESS table is reduced to in-frame sequences with V and J assigned. These tables do not hold every clone; where another copy was compared, an unresolved V gene accounts for under half, and the others remain unexplained. The sample data list over 150,000 clones, and roughly 94% of these were observed just once. The ten largest clones add up to roughly 4.5% of the sample. Interpreted using the paper, the time point label stands for: baseline before first vaccination. According to the study, the label for this sample's treatment or condition signals: meningococcal conjugate vaccine given as trial control. The source was peripheral blood, collected on day 0 of MenACWY control vaccination. The receptors shown here come from an adult in good health.

The chain carries TRBV19 and TRBJ2-5; D perhaps matches TRBD1 (6 bases). Germline assignment: CDR1 LNHDA and CDR2 SQIVND (reference sequence). V was pared by 5 bases and J by 2 bases, with 9 bases between. The CDR3 covers 13 residues. CDR3 in amino acids: CASSRTVQETQYF. Here the CDR3 DNA reads TGTGCCAGTAGTCGGACAGTTCAAGAGACCCAGTACTTC.

The gene calls are TRBV2 and TRBJ1-2, with TRBD1 as a possible D gene (5 bases). From germline, CDR1 is SNHLY and CDR2 FYNNEI. Trimming removed 7 bases from V and 3 bases from J, with 9 bases in between. The CDR3 has 12 residues. The CDR3 nucleotides read TGTGCCAGCACCGACAGTGACTATGGCTACACCTTC. Translating gives CASTDSDYGYTF.

J is TRBJ1-1 and V is TRBV10-3; TRBD1 agrees at 8 bases. There are 15 residues in the CDR3. V shed 11 bases and J 2 bases; nucleotides not matched to a gene: 13. Germline loops: CDR1 ENHRY, CDR2 SYGVKD. The DNA of the CDR3 is TGTGCCTCTACCGGGACAGGACATCTTAACACTGAAGCTTTCTTT. This encodes CASTGTGHLNTEAFF.

In its sample, this clone was seen once. The rearrangement links TRBV25-1 to TRBJ2-7, with D possibly being TRBD2 (6 bases). The V and J ends lost 8 bases and 2 bases respectively, with 13 bases between them. The germline V gene encodes CDR1 MGHDK and CDR2 SYGVNS. The CDR3 spans 13 residues. CDR3: CASAGSGTYEQYF. The CDR3, as DNA: TGTGCCAGCGCGGGGTCCGGAACCTACGAGCAGTACTTC.

This sequence joins TRBV7-8 and TRBJ1-1, with a weak D call TRBD1 (6 bases). The V and J ends lost 5 bases and 1 base respectively, with 14 bases between them. Germline-derived CDR1 and CDR2 are SGHVS and FQNEAQ. The CDR3 loop spans 15 amino acids. DNA of the CDR3: TGTGCCAGCAGCGAGTTTCAGGGGACGAACACTGAAGCTTTCTTT. Translation: CASSEFQGTNTEAFF. Looking up the rest from reference TRBV7-8 and TRBJ1-1 gives the full variable domain: GAGVSQSPRYKVAKRGQDVALRCDPISGHVSLFWYQQALGQGPEFLTYFQNEAQLDKSGLPSDRFFAERPEGSVSTLKIQRTQQEDSAVYLCASSEFQGTNTEAFFGQGTRLTVV.

The rearrangement links TRBV5-4 to TRBJ2-7; a weak D match, TRBD2 (5 bases). With 2 bases removed from V and 2 bases from J, the gap between germline ends came to 11 bases. The CDR3 has 14 amino acids. CDR1 is SGHNT, CDR2 YYREEE, per germline (reference sequence). CDR3 DNA sequence: TGTGCCAGCAGCTTCTACAGCGGAACCTACGAGCAGTACTTC. Translated, it gives CASSFYSGTYEQYF.

This chain links TRBV19 with TRBJ1-4; D gene ambiguous. This CDR3 has 14 amino acids. CDR1 LNHDA and CDR2 SQIVND come from the germline V gene (reference sequence). Between the trimmed V and J ends, which lost 3 bases and 0 bases, there was a span of 5 bases. CDR3 DNA: TGTGCCAGTAGTATCGGTGCAACTAATGAAAAACTGTTTTTT. It yields the protein CASSIGATNEKLFF. Drawing the rest from reference TRBV19 and TRBJ1-4, the complete variable domain is DGGITQSPKYLFRKEGQNVTLSCEQNLNHDAMYWYRQDPGQGLRLIYYSQIVNDFQKGDIAEGYSVSREKKESFPLTVTSAQKNPTAFYLCASSIGATNEKLFFGSGTQLSVL.

The chain recombines TRBV18 with TRBJ1-4; weak D call: TRBD1 (5 bases). Germline CDR1 reads KGHSH; CDR2 reads LQKENI. V shed 6 bases and J shed 8 bases, with 16 bases lying between them. The CDR3 loop spans 14 amino acids. The CDR3 loop reads CASSPSTEGEKLFF. Written as DNA, the CDR3 is TGTGCCAGCTCTCCAAGTACGGAGGGGGAAAAACTGTTTTTT.

The chain couples TRBV6-2 or TRBV6-3 to TRBJ2-3, with D perhaps matching TRBD2 (6 bases). Germline V gene data show CDR1 as MNHEY and CDR2 as SVGEGT. The CDR3 sequence is 15 residues long. The ends were cut back, 8 bases at V and 2 bases at J, with 17 bases in the middle. The DNA of the CDR3 is TGTGCCAGCCGCCGGGAGAGGGGATTCACAGATACGCAGTATTTT. It codes for CASRRERGFTDTQYF.

This rearrangement joins TRBV27 to TRBJ2-3; D is undetermined. CDR1 MNHEY and CDR2 SMNVEV come from the germline V gene (reference sequence). V was trimmed by 5 bases and J by 1 base, leaving 13 bases between them. The CDR3 is made up of 15 amino acids. CDR3 in amino acids: CASSRPVGGTDTQYF. DNA of the CDR3: TGTGCCAGCAGTAGACCTGTTGGGGGCACAGATACGCAGTATTTT.

This clone was seen once. The chain uses TRBV6-5 and TRBJ2-7; a possible D gene is TRBD2 (6 bases). The CDR3 totals 15 residues. V was shortened by 7 bases and J by 0 bases, with 16 bases between the two germline ends. Germline V gene sequence: CDR1 MNHEY, CDR2 SVGAGI. CDR3 nucleotide sequence: TGTGCCAGCACCGACCGGGGGAGCAGCTCCTACGAGCAGTACTTC. This codes for CASTDRGSSSYEQYF.

The chain links TRBV6-5 to TRBJ1-1; TRBD1 aligns across 7 bases. This CDR3 spans 11 amino acids. Germline CDR1 reads MNHEY; CDR2 reads SVGAGI. The V gene end was trimmed by 7 bases and the J gene end by 9 bases; junction bases not matched to a gene: 5. The CDR3 DNA is TGTGCCAGCACAGGGGGGGGGAAAGCTTTCTTT. It translates to CASTGGGKAFF.

This chain connects TRBV13 to TRBJ1-1; 8 positions agree with TRBD1. CDR3 length equals 13 residues. Trimming took 2 bases from V and 11 from J; bases not matched to a gene: 7. Germline V gives CDR1 PRHDT, CDR2 FYEKMQ (reference sequence). CDR3 in amino acids: CASSLNPTGVAFF. The CDR3 nucleotides read TGTGCCAGCAGCTTAAATCCGACAGGGGTTGCTTTCTTT.

The chain has TRBV9 and TRBJ1-5; possible D gene TRBD1, 5 bases. Between the trimmed V and J ends, which lost 4 bases and 3 bases, there was a span of 11 bases. The CDR3 has 14 residues. The germline V gene has CDR1 SGDLS and CDR2 YYNGEE. Here the CDR3 reads CASSPGTYNQPQHF. CDR3 in DNA: TGTGCCAGCAGCCCTGGGACTTACAATCAGCCCCAGCATTTT.

This chain connects TRBV6-4 to TRBJ2-3; D could derive from TRBD1 or TRBD2 (5 bases each). The CDR3 is 18 amino acids. CDR1 and CDR2 (germline): MRHNA, SNTAGT. V lost 2 bases and J 3 bases, leaving 21 bases between the germline ends. The chain's CDR3 is CASSDQPTGGWGTDTQYF. CDR3 DNA sequence: TGTGCCAGCAGTGACCAACCAACTGGGGGATGGGGGACAGATACGCAGTATTTT.

The chain joins TRBV29-1 to TRBJ1-4; 7 bases are a match to TRBD1. Germline CDR1 and CDR2: SQVTM and ANQGSEA. This CDR3 has 12 residues. J was trimmed by 6 bases and V by 3 bases; bases with no gene match: 1. The CDR3 protein is CSVDRGDEKLFF. The CDR3 DNA sequence: TGCAGCGTTGACAGGGGGGATGAAAAACTGTTTTTT. Supplemented by reference TRBV29-1 and TRBJ1-4, the full variable domain reads SAVISQKPSRDICQRGTSLTIQCQVDSQVTMMFWYRQQPGQSLTLIATANQGSEATYESGFVIDKFPISRPNLTFSTLTVSNMSPEDSSIYLCSVDRGDEKLFFGSGTQLSVL.

V gene TRBV6-2 or TRBV6-3 combines with J gene TRBJ1-2, with D tentatively TRBD1 (6 bases). The CDR3 has 14 amino acids. V was trimmed by 5 bases and J by 7 bases, leaving 17 bases between them. Germline V gene lookup returns CDR1 MNHEY and CDR2 SVGEGT. The CDR3 sequence is CASSPTGPRGGYTF. The CDR3 region has the DNA TGTGCCAGCAGTCCGACAGGACCTCGGGGTGGCTACACCTTC.

The chain carries TRBV19 and TRBJ2-3; D may be TRBD1 (6 bases). The CDR3 has 13 residues. V was clipped by 9 bases and J by 2 bases, with 12 bases between them. Germline CDR1 and CDR2: LNHDA and SQIVND (reference sequence). The CDR3 nucleotides read TGTGCCAGCCGAACAGGGCTCACAGATACGCAGTATTTT. Translated: CASRTGLTDTQYF.

The genes are TRBV11-2 and TRBJ2-5; D is unclear. Germline-derived CDR1 and CDR2 are SGHAT and FQNNGV. V was shortened by 7 bases and J by 1 base, with 13 bases between the two germline ends. The CDR3 spans 14 residues. The CDR3 DNA is TGTGCCAGCACGGATTCGGTGATCCAAGAGACCCAGTACTTC. This codes for CASTDSVIQETQYF.

This chain joins TRBV18 and TRBJ1-1; D uncertain. The length of the CDR3 is 14 residues. Germline assignment: CDR1 KGHSH and CDR2 LQKENI. Between the trimmed V and J ends, which lost 2 bases and 3 bases, there was a span of 10 bases. Written as DNA, the CDR3 is TGTGCCAGCTCACCATTCTCTAGTCACACTGAAGCTTTCTTT. Amino acids: CASSPFSSHTEAFF. The whole variable domain, filled in from reference TRBV18 and TRBJ1-1, reads NAGVMQNPRHLVRRRGQEARLRCSPMKGHSHVYWYRQLPEEGLKFMVYLQKENIIDESGMPKERFSAEFPKEGPSILRIQQVVRGDSAAYFCASSPFSSHTEAFFGQGTRLTVV.

On this clone: At one end the junction does not follow the germline gene, possibly because of a read error. The gene calls are TRBV11-3 and TRBJ2-1; 7 bases line up with TRBD2. Germline V gives CDR1 SGHNT, CDR2 YENEEA. The CDR3 consists of 16 residues. CDR3 amino acids: CASSLEGGVSFNEQFF. CDR3 in DNA: TGTGCCAGCAGCTTAGAGGGGGGGGTTTCCTTCAATGAGCAGTTCTTC.